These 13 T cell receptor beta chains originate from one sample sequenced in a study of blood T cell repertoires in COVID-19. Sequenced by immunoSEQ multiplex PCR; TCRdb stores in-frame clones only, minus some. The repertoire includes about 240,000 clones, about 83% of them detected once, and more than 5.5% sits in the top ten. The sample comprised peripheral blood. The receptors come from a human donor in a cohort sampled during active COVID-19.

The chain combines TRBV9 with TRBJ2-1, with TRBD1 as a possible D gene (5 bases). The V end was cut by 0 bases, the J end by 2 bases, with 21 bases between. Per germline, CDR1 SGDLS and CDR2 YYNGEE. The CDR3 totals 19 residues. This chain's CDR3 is CASSVGLQVRLGAYNEQFF. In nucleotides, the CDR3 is TGTGCCAGCAGCGTAGGGTTACAGGTTAGGTTAGGCGCCTACAATGAGCAGTTCTTC.

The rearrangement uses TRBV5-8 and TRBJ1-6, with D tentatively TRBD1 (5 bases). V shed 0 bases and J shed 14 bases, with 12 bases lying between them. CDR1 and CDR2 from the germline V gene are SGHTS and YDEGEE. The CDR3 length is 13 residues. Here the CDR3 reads CASSLEVQGALHF. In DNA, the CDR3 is TGTGCCAGCAGCTTGGAAGTTCAGGGCGCCCTCCACTTT. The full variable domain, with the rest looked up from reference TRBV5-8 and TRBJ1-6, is EAGVTQSPTHLIKTRGQQATLRCSPISGHTSVYWYQQALGLGLQFLLWYDEGEERNRGNFPPRFSGRQFPNYSSELNVNALELEDSALYLCASSLEVQGALHFGNGTRLTVT.

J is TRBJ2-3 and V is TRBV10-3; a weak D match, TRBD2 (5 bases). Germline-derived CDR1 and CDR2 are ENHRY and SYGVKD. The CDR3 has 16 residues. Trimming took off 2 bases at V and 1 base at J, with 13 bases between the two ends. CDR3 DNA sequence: TGTGCCATCAGTGAGCGGGGAAGGTGGGGCACAGATACGCAGTATTTT. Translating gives CAISERGRWGTDTQYF.

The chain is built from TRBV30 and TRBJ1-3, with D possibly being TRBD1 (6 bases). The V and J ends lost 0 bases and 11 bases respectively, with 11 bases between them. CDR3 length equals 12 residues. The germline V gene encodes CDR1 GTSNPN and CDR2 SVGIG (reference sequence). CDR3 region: CAWSVRPGAIYF. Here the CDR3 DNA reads TGTGCCTGGAGTGTACGCCCAGGGGCCATATATTTT.

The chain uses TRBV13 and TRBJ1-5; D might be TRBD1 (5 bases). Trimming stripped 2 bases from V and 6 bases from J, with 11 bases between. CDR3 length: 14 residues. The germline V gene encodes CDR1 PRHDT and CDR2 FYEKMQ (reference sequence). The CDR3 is CASSLQGVGQPQHF. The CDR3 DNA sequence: TGTGCCAGCAGCTTACAAGGGGTGGGTCAGCCCCAGCATTTT.

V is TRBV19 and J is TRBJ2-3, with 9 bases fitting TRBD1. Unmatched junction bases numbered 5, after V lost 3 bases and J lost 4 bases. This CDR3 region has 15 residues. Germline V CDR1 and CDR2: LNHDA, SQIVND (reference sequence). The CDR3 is CASSIGGQGADTQYF. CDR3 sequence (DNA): TGTGCCAGTAGTATTGGGGGACAGGGCGCAGATACGCAGTATTTT.

CDR3 coding DNA: TGCGCCAGCAGCTTGGCACTAGCGGGGTCCTACGAGCAGTACTTC. Its protein is CASSLALAGSYEQYF. J is TRBJ2-7 and V is TRBV5-1; 10 positions match TRBD2. V was clipped by 0 bases and J by 1 base; unmatched bases: 1. The CDR3 totals 15 residues. Germline CDR1 and CDR2: SGHRS and YFSETQ. The complete variable domain, with remaining parts taken from reference TRBV5-1 and TRBJ2-7, reads KAGVTQTPRYLIKTRGQQVTLSCSPISGHRSVSWYQQTPGQGLQFLFEYFSETQRNKGNFPGRFSGRQFSNSRSEMNVSTLELGDSALYLCASSLALAGSYEQYFGPGTRLTVT.

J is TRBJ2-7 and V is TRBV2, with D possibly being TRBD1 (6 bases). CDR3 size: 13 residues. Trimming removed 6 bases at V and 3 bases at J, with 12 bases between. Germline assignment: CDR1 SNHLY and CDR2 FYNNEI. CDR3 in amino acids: CASSPQGIYEQYF. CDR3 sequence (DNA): TGTGCCAGCAGCCCACAGGGTATCTACGAGCAGTACTTC.

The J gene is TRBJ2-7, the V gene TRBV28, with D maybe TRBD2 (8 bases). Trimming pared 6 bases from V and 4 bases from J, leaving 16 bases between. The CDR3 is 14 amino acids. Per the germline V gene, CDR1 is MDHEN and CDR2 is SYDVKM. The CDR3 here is CASRNGRGQYEQYF. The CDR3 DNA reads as TGTGCCAGCAGAAACGGGAGGGGGCAATACGAGCAGTACTTC.

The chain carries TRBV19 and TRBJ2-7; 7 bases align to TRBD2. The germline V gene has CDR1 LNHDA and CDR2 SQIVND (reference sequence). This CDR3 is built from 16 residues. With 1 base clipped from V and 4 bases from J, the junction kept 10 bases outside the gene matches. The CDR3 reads CASSIGKAPGGYEQYF. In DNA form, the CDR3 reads TGTGCCAGTAGTATAGGGAAAGCGCCCGGGGGGTACGAGCAGTACTTC.

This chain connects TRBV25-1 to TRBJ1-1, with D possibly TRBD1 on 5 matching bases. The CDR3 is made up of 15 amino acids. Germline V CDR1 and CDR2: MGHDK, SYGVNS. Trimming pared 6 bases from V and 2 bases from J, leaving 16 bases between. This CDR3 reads CASSPLSGANTEAFF. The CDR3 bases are TGTGCCAGCAGCCCCTTAAGCGGGGCTAACACTGAAGCTTTCTTT.

CDR3 sequence (DNA): TGTGCCAGCAGCGGGTTCGTGGGGGGTGACTATGGCTACACCTTC. Amino acid sequence: CASSGFVGGDYGYTF. The V and J genes are TRBV9 and TRBJ1-2; TRBD1 is a possible D gene (5 bases). Deletions cut 3 bases from V and 3 bases from J, with 15 bases between. This CDR3 has 15 amino acids. Per the germline V gene, CDR1 is SGDLS and CDR2 is YYNGEE.

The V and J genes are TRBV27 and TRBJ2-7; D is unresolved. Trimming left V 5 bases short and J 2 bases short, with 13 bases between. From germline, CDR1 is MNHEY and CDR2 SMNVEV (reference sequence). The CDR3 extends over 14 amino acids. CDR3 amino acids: CASSRLGSTYEQYF. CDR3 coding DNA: TGTGCCAGCAGTCGTCTGGGCTCCACCTACGAGCAGTACTTC.